This is a list of T cell receptor beta chains from one sample in a study of CD8 T cells in Susac syndrome. Using its own MiXCR run on the immunoSEQ multiplex PCR reads, TCRdb lists one record per CDR3 protein. This table holds approximately 150,000 distinct CDR3 sequences, roughly 94% found once. Sequencing was done on a sample of CD4+ T cells from PBMCs. These receptors originate from a human donor with multiple sclerosis. Each CDR3 is given with its conserved first and last residue. The D gene is left open where the match is weak.

J: TRBJ2-6; V: TRBV18; D: NA; CDR3: CASSPPNGANVLTF
J: TRBJ1-2; V: TRBV20-1; D: NA; CDR3: CSATPTPLGYTF
J: TRBJ2-1; V: TRBV5-1; D: NA; CDR3: CASRQGAQYNEQFF
J: TRBJ2-7; V: TRBV6-6; D: NA; CDR3: CASSYRGVFSYEQYF
J: TRBJ1-5; V: TRBV6-1; D: TRBD1; CDR3: CASSPFQGARQPQHF
J: TRBJ2-5; V: TRBV18; D: NA; CDR3: CASSPEGQETQYF
J: TRBJ1-5; V: TRBV19; D: NA; CDR3: CATHYQGGLDQPQHF
J: TRBJ2-6; V: TRBV19; D: NA; CDR3: CASKVGANVLTF
J: TRBJ1-4; V: TRBV19; D: NA; CDR3: CASSLTEKLFF
J: TRBJ1-2; V: TRBV6-5; D: NA; CDR3: CASSSLGRDYGYTF
J: TRBJ1-5; V: TRBV12-3/TRBV12-4; D: NA; CDR3: CASSFWYETQHF
J: TRBJ2-1; V: TRBV29-1; D: NA; CDR3: CSVGNWDLLGEQFF
J: TRBJ2-3; V: TRBV27; D: TRBD1; CDR3: CASSWRGTGGLSTDTQYF
J: TRBJ2-5; V: TRBV14; D: TRBD2; CDR3: CASSVQYGGETQYF
J: TRBJ2-7; V: TRBV5-4; D: NA; CDR3: CASSPREPGTYEQYF
J: TRBJ2-1; V: TRBV24-1; D: NA; CDR3: CATDWFPSSYNEQFF
J: TRBJ2-7; V: TRBV5-1; D: TRBD1; CDR3: CASTTGTGGFEQYF
J: TRBJ2-2; V: TRBV4-2; D: NA; CDR3: CASSLEANTGELFF
J: TRBJ1-3; V: TRBV7-9; D: NA; CDR3: CASSLFGNTIYF
J: TRBJ2-7; V: TRBV5-1; D: NA; CDR3: CASSGDLGQIYEQYF
J: TRBJ2-7; V: TRBV20-1; D: NA; CDR3: CSAKITAYEQYF
J: TRBJ1-5; V: TRBV20-1; D: NA; CDR3: CSAIPPWGRGGSNQPQHF